The following is a TCR beta chain sequence with its context. The antigen is unknown. The data were taken from a study of PD-1 blockade in classical Hodgkin lymphoma. The time point denotes: cycle 4 day 1 (C4D1), after 6 weeks of nivolumab. Relapses following autologous stem cell transplantation were seen in all patients, with brentuximab vedotin exposure varying. Reported best responses ranged across complete response, partial response or progressive disease. General observations from the study: Newly diagnosed and completely responding patients shared comparable baseline diversity. Individuals initiating nivolumab under 1 year after ASCT were excluded. The CD4+ diversity rise by C4D1 was clearest in complete responders.

Method: immunoSEQ multiplex PCR; TCRdb's copy keeps in-frame clones and lacks some. This sample yields fewer than 45,000 clones, of which around 64% are seen a single time; 2.5% to 3.5% belongs to the top ten. The starting material was peripheral blood mononuclear cells (PBMCs), obtained before the fourth cycle of nivolumab. The source of this sequence is a human donor with classical Hodgkin lymphoma.

The CDR3 sequence: CASSKPGQENTGELFF. CDR3 DNA: TGTGCCAGCAGCAAGCCGGGACAGGAGAACACCGGGGAGCTGTTTTTT. The rearrangement uses TRBV5-4 and TRBJ2-2; 8 bases align to TRBD1. This CDR3 spans 16 amino acids. Germline CDR1 is SGHNT and CDR2 is YYREEE (reference sequence). Trimming took 4 bases from V and 1 from J; bases not matched to a gene: 6.